The clone carrying this T cell receptor (beta chain) was found a few times. What it recognizes is unknown. This specimen comes from a study of T cells in Graves' hyperthyroidism and ophthalmopathy. Patients showing uncontrolled infection, other autoimmune disease, pregnancy or lactation were ineligible. Amplified TCR beta CDR3 regions came from RNA transcripts. First-round RT-PCR of the TCR CDR3 relied on the HTBI primer set. TCRdb re-called the multiplex PCR reads with MiXCR, one entry per CDR3 protein. The table includes 500,000 to 600,000 distinct CDR3 sequences, 40% to 50% detected once. The study, taken as a whole, reports: Among thyroid clonotypes expanded above 0.001, most also appeared in blood. Ophthalmopathy was predicted by the model a median of about 6.7 months ahead of onset.

Trimming cost V 3 bases and J 4 bases, with 13 bases left between them. In germline, CDR1 is ENHRY, CDR2 SYGVKD. The CDR3 is 15 residues long. Source material: peripheral blood or thyroid tissue (not recorded which). This clonotype originated in an adult woman with Graves' disease, either hyperthyroidism or ophthalmopathy (not recorded which). The chain has TRBV10-3 and TRBJ1-5; possible D gene TRBD1, 5 bases. CDR3 nucleotide sequence: TGTGCCATCAGTGATCGAGAGGGGAGGAATCAGCCCCAGCATTTT. This translates into CAISDREGRNQPQHF.